Each of the 28 T cell receptor beta chains below was sequenced from the same sample in a study of cytomegalovirus exposure and HLA in healthy donors. A multiplex PCR was run with 60 Vbeta primers and 13 Jbeta primers. Using immunoSEQ multiplex PCR, the repertoire was profiled, and TCRdb retains in-frame clones only, with some absent. The sample carries over 110,000 clones, about 84% recorded once. The material sequenced was PBMCs. The receptors originated from a woman aged 40 to 49 in good health and CMV-seropositive.

The chain has TRBV30 and TRBJ2-7; the D gene is possibly TRBD2 (6 bases). CDR3 length equals 14 residues. V lost 4 bases, J lost 7 bases, and 20 bases lay in between. The germline V gene encodes CDR1 GTSNPN and CDR2 SVGIG (reference sequence). CDR3 residues: CAWKRLAFVGEQYF. CDR3 coding DNA: TGTGCCTGGAAACGTCTAGCGTTTGTGGGGGAGCAGTACTTC.

This rearrangement joins TRBV28 to TRBJ2-7; D is possibly TRBD2 (8 bases). CDR3 length: 15 amino acids. Trimming removed 7 bases from V and 5 bases from J, with 21 bases in between. The germline V gene encodes CDR1 MDHEN and CDR2 SYDVKM. The CDR3 region is CASTHRGAGVNEQYF. CDR3 coding DNA: TGTGCCAGCACGCACAGGGGAGCGGGAGTAAACGAGCAGTACTTC.

This clone was counted a few times. This chain uses TRBV6-4 with TRBJ2-7, with TRBD1 identical over 7 bases. This CDR3 has 15 residues. With 2 bases clipped from V and 0 bases from J, the junction kept 4 bases outside the gene matches. CDR1 is MRHNA, CDR2 SNTAGT, per germline. The CDR3 spells CASSDRTGDSYEQYF. CDR3 bases: TGTGCCAGCAGTGACCGGACAGGCGACTCCTACGAGCAGTACTTC.

The chain joins TRBV19 to TRBJ1-4; the D is unclear. Germline V gene sequence: CDR1 LNHDA, CDR2 SQIVND (reference sequence). Trimming cost V 3 bases and J 1 base, with 6 bases left between them. The CDR3 runs to 14 residues. The DNA for the CDR3 is TGTGCCAGTAGTATCGGTAGAACTAATGAAAAACTGTTTTTT. This gives the protein CASSIGRTNEKLFF.

The rearrangement uses TRBV29-1 and TRBJ2-6; D is unresolved. Trimming removed 4 bases from V and 2 bases from J, with 15 bases in between. This CDR3 region has 16 residues. Germline CDR1 and CDR2: SQVTM and ANQGSEA. CDR3 sequence: CSVGSGSRTGANVLTF. CDR3 sequence (DNA): TGCAGCGTTGGTTCAGGAAGCCGAACTGGGGCCAACGTCCTGACTTTC.

The chain's CDR3 is CAWGGGAGEQYF. CDR3 bases: TGTGCCTGGGGAGGAGGGGCCGGCGAGCAGTACTTC. The genes are TRBV28 and TRBJ2-7; a weak D match, TRBD2 (6 bases). V dropped 11 bases and J dropped 6 bases, with 17 bases sitting between them. Germline V gene sequence: CDR1 MDHEN, CDR2 SYDVKM. This CDR3 region has 12 residues.

The chain links TRBV9 to TRBJ1-3; tentative D call: TRBD1 (6 bases). The germline V gene encodes CDR1 SGDLS and CDR2 YYNGEE. The CDR3 sequence is 15 residues long. The V end lost 0 bases, the J end lost 4 bases, and 11 bases lay between the germline ends. CDR3 region: CASSVEGGSGNTIYF. The CDR3 DNA is TGTGCCAGCAGCGTAGAGGGGGGGTCAGGAAACACCATATATTTT.

The V gene is TRBV20-1, the J gene TRBJ1-1, with D perhaps TRBD1 (6 bases). This CDR3 spans 11 amino acids. Germline loops: CDR1 DFQATT, CDR2 SNEGSKA (reference sequence). The V end lost 4 bases, the J end lost 5 bases, and 8 bases lay between the germline ends. The CDR3 here is CSANRETEAFF. In DNA, the CDR3 is TGCAGTGCTAACAGGGAGACTGAAGCTTTCTTT.

This clone has just a few counts. V usage is TRBV2 and J usage is TRBJ2-7; D is possibly TRBD2 (5 bases). This CDR3 has 12 amino acids. Germline V lookup: CDR1 SNHLY, CDR2 FYNNEI. The V gene lost 6 bases and the J gene lost 11 bases, with 17 bases spanning the gap. The CDR3 reads CASRARWRVEYF. Written as DNA, the CDR3 is TGTGCCAGCAGGGCCCGGTGGCGGGTCGAGTACTTC.

This clone was recorded once. V and J are TRBV9 and TRBJ2-1; TRBD2 matches 7 bases. The V gene end was trimmed by 0 bases and the J gene end by 4 bases; junction bases not matched to a gene: 7. CDR3 size: 16 residues. Germline lookup yields CDR1 SGDLS and CDR2 YYNGEE. CDR3 coding DNA: TGTGCCAGCAGCGTAGGTCCAGCGGGGCCTTACAATGAGCAGTTCTTC. This codes for CASSVGPAGPYNEQFF.

This clone was counted only a few times. This chain links TRBV6-5 with TRBJ1-1; D uncertain. The CDR3 loop spans 12 amino acids. Trimming took 6 bases from V and 4 from J, leaving 9 bases between them. Germline assignment: CDR1 MNHEY and CDR2 SVGAGI. CDR3 sequence (DNA): TGTGCCAGCAGCCCCGTGAGCACTGAAGCTTTCTTT. Its protein is CASSPVSTEAFF.

The V and J genes are TRBV1 and TRBJ2-2; the listed D gene, TRBD2, was not tested against the DNA. TRBV1 is described as a pseudogene. The CDR3 has 18 amino acids. The CDR3 nucleotides are TGCACCAGCAGCCAAGATCTGAACGGGAGGGCCCTTGCCGGGGAGCTGTTTTTT. Translation gives CTSSQDLNGRALAGELFF.

This clone was recorded a few times. The rearrangement uses TRBV2 and TRBJ1-6, with D unclear. CDR3 size: 16 residues. Trimming stripped 1 base from V and 7 bases from J, with 14 bases between. Germline V gene sequence: CDR1 SNHLY, CDR2 FYNNEI. The CDR3 bases are TGTGCCAGCAGTGAAGGGGCGCCGGATGAGAATTCACCCCTCCACTTT. Its translation: CASSEGAPDENSPLHF. The entire variable domain, with the rest obtained from reference TRBV2 and TRBJ1-6, is as follows: EPEVTQTPSHQVTQMGQEVILRCVPISNHLYFYWYRQILGQKVEFLVSFYNNEISEKSEIFDDQFSVERPDGSNFTLKIRSTKLEDSAMYFCASSEGAPDENSPLHFGNGTRLTVT.

The rearrangement joins TRBV7-9 to TRBJ2-2; D not certain. V was clipped by 5 bases and J by 6 bases, with 10 bases between them. The CDR3 contains 13 residues. The germline V gene has CDR1 SEHNR and CDR2 FQNEAQ (reference sequence). CDR3 loop: CASSPAGAGELFF. The CDR3 DNA is TGTGCCAGCAGCCCGGCAGGTGCCGGGGAGCTGTTTTTT. Based on the CDR3 plus reference TRBV7-9 and TRBJ2-2, the full variable domain is DTGVSQNPRHKITKRGQNVTFRCDPISEHNRLYWYRQTLGQGPEFLTYFQNEAQLEKSRLLSDRFSAERPKGSFSTLEIQRTEQGDSAMYLCASSPAGAGELFFGEGSRLTVL.

Here the CDR3 reads CASSPRASEYNEQFF. For the CDR3, the DNA is TGTGCCAGCTCACCACGGGCTAGCGAGTACAATGAGCAGTTCTTC. V is TRBV18 and J is TRBJ2-1, with D possibly being TRBD2 (6 bases). The germline CDR1 and CDR2 sequences are KGHSH and LQKENI. CDR3 length: 15 amino acids. V gave up 1 base and J gave up 4 bases, with 11 bases separating them.

The rearrangement joins TRBV27 to TRBJ2-7, with TRBD2 identical over 12 bases. The CDR3 loop spans 16 amino acids. Trimming cost V 5 bases and J 2 bases; bases outside gene matches: 7. Germline-derived CDR1 and CDR2 are MNHEY and SMNVEV (reference sequence). CDR3 loop: CASSPSGTSGPYEQYF. CDR3 nucleotides: TGTGCCAGCAGTCCTTCTGGGACTAGCGGGCCCTACGAGCAGTACTTC.

The chain carries TRBV28 and TRBJ2-1; 11 nucleotides agree with TRBD2. The CDR3 runs 15 residues. The germline V gene encodes CDR1 MDHEN and CDR2 SYDVKM. V shed 6 bases and J 5 bases; nucleotides not matched to a gene: 6. CDR3 residues: CASSQMTSGNNEQFF. CDR3 nucleotides: TGTGCCAGCAGCCAAATGACTAGCGGGAACAATGAGCAGTTCTTC.

V and J are TRBV11-3 and TRBJ2-3, with TRBD2 as a possible D gene (6 bases). Trimming cost V 2 bases and J 4 bases, with 13 bases left between them. Germline lookup yields CDR1 SGHNT and CDR2 YENEEA. There are 15 residues in the CDR3. The CDR3 sequence is CASSLRRGLADTQYF. CDR3 nucleotide sequence: TGTGCCAGCAGCTTAAGGAGGGGTCTGGCAGATACGCAGTATTTT.

In its sample, this clone was seen once. The chain couples TRBV14 to TRBJ1-1; D gene ambiguous. Germline V gives CDR1 SGHDN, CDR2 FVKESK. This CDR3 comprises 13 residues. The V end was cut by 0 bases, the J end by 8 bases, with 10 bases between. The CDR3, as DNA: TGTGCCAGCAGCCAAGATCTTGAGGGCGAAGCTTTCTTT. It specifies CASSQDLEGEAFF.

This clone was picked up one time. Germline is not matched at one junction end, which may reflect a read error. The chain recombines TRBV2 with TRBJ2-1; maybe TRBD2 (6 bases). Germline CDR1 reads SNHLY; CDR2 reads FYNNEI. The CDR3 sequence is 16 residues long. CDR3 residues: CASSSSISGLYNGQFF. CDR3 in DNA: TGTGCCAGCAGCTCTTCTATTAGCGGACTCTACAATGGGCAGTTCTTC.

The V call is TRBV28, the J call TRBJ2-1, with TRBD2 identical over 16 bases. The trim removed 4 bases at V and 2 bases at J, leaving 11 bases unmatched. The CDR3 consists of 20 residues. Germline V lookup: CDR1 MDHEN, CDR2 SYDVKM. In DNA, the CDR3 is TGTGCCAGCAGTTCTCTCTTGGGGACTAGCGGGAGGGGGACCTACAATGAGCAGTTCTTC. It codes for CASSSLLGTSGRGTYNEQFF.

V and J are TRBV5-5 and TRBJ1-3; D might be TRBD1 (5 bases). The V gene's germline CDR1 is SGHKS and CDR2 YYEKEE (reference sequence). This CDR3 comprises 14 residues. Trimming left V 0 bases short and J 2 bases short, with 6 bases between. The CDR3 protein is CASSLGGAGNTIYF. CDR3 DNA: TGTGCCAGCAGCTTGGGGGGGGCTGGAAACACCATATATTTT.

V and J are TRBV29-1 and TRBJ2-1; TRBD2 matches at 9 bases. The trim removed 7 bases at V and 9 bases at J, leaving 7 bases unmatched. CDR1 is SQVTM and CDR2 is ANQGSEA in the germline V gene. This CDR3 is 12 amino acids long. Here the CDR3 DNA reads TGCAGCGCTATGACTAGCGGCAGTGAGCAGTTCTTC. It codes for CSAMTSGSEQFF.

The rearrangement uses TRBV2 and TRBJ1-1; D is ambiguous. This CDR3 comprises 13 residues. The ends were cut back, 7 bases at V and 5 bases at J, with 14 bases in the middle. Germline V gene data show CDR1 as SNHLY and CDR2 as FYNNEI. As DNA, the CDR3 is TGTGCCAGCAAGCCTTACCCCAAGACTGAAGCTTTCTTT. Protein sequence: CASKPYPKTEAFF.

V gene TRBV7-6 combines with J gene TRBJ2-1; 10 nucleotides match TRBD2. J gave up 9 bases and V 5 bases, and 16 bases lay outside the gene matches. There are 17 residues in the CDR3. Germline loops: CDR1 SGHVS, CDR2 FNYEAQ. CDR3 in amino acids: CASSPPNRLAGVSEQFF. DNA of the CDR3: TGTGCCAGCAGCCCCCCCAACCGGCTAGCGGGAGTGAGTGAGCAGTTCTTC.

Comments on this clone: Its ends do not fully match the called genes, so a read error is possible. This sequence joins TRBV7-9 and TRBJ2-1, with D possibly matching TRBD2 (6 bases). The CDR3 totals 14 residues. The germline V gene has CDR1 SEHNR and CDR2 FQNEAQ (reference sequence). In DNA, the CDR3 is TGTTCCAGCAGCTTTAGCGGACGGGAGCATGAGCAGTTCTTC. This gives the protein CSSSFSGREHEQFF.

The chain combines TRBV19 with TRBJ2-3; 13 bases are a match to TRBD2. Trimming removed 5 bases from V and 6 bases from J; junction bases left unmatched: 8. Per germline, CDR1 LNHDA and CDR2 SQIVND (reference sequence). The CDR3 is made up of 16 amino acids. CDR3 amino acids: CASSPRTSGSFDTQYF. CDR3 DNA sequence: TGTGCCAGTAGTCCCCGGACTAGCGGGAGCTTTGATACGCAGTATTTT.

This chain links TRBV5-1 with TRBJ1-2, with D possibly matching TRBD1 (6 bases). The CDR3 totals 13 residues. Trimming removed 0 bases from V and 7 bases from J, with 10 bases in between. Germline V gene data show CDR1 as SGHRS and CDR2 as YFSETQ. The chain's CDR3 is CASSLEAGVGYTF. The CDR3 DNA reads TGCGCCAGCAGCTTGGAGGCAGGGGTTGGCTACACCTTC.